This T cell receptor beta chain was sequenced for a study of shared T cell receptors in the human thymus. TCRdb keeps only in-frame clones here, not all; method: immunoSEQ multiplex PCR. The profile shows approximately 730,000 clones, approximately 85% of them singletons. This clone was counted between two and nine times. The sample was also linked to a second study, of human thymus T cells. This second report adds: Thymic as well as blood repertoires seemed to favor certain V and J genes unevenly. The related literature has documented a marked overlap of thymic repertoires among unrelated individuals.

Sequencing used thymocytes. The TCR originated in a girl under three years old with a congenital heart defect.

The DNA for the CDR3 is TGTGCCAGTCGGGACAAGAACACCGGGGAGCTGTTTTTT. It is translated as CASRDKNTGELFF. V gene TRBV27 combines with J gene TRBJ2-2; a weak D match, TRBD1 (6 bases). The CDR3 length is 13 residues. Germline V gives CDR1 MNHEY, CDR2 SMNVEV (reference sequence). The ends were cut back, 9 bases at V and 1 base at J, with 9 bases in the middle.